Given below is one TCR beta chain in context. Antigen specificity is unknown. Clones were sequenced by immunoSEQ multiplex PCR, and TCRdb holds only the in-frame ones, with some missing. The table shows roughly 140,000 clones, with 94% occurring only once. This CDR3 is built from 17 residues. The germline gives CDR1 SGDLS, CDR2 YYNGEE. V shed 0 bases, J shed 5 bases, and the junction held 5 bases outside the gene matches. This specimen comes from a study of T cell responses to AZD1222 COVID-19 vaccine. Broader study findings: With dominance at 160-218 and 743-854, vaccine-associated CD4 TCRs spanned spike. White British people made up most donors, females outnumbered males, and clonal diversity was possibly underestimated.

The sequence derives from an adult in good health. The chain joins TRBV9 to TRBJ2-2, with 12 bases identical to TRBD2. Sequencing was performed on peripheral blood, taken on day 0 of AZD1222 vaccination. CDR3 in amino acids: CASSVGLAGDSTGELFF. DNA for the CDR3: TGTGCCAGCAGCGTAGGACTAGCGGGAGATTCGACCGGGGAGCTGTTTTTT. The whole variable domain, remainder taken from reference TRBV9 and TRBJ2-2, is DSGVTQTPKHLITATGQRVTLRCSPRSGDLSVYWYQQSLDQGLQFLIQYYNGEERAKGNILERFSAQQFPDLHSELNLSSLELGDSALYFCASSVGLAGDSTGELFFGEGSRLTVL.